One T cell receptor beta chain is described in this entry. The data were taken from a study of cytomegalovirus exposure and HLA in healthy donors. PCR primers comprised 60 Vbeta and 13 Jbeta primers. Only in-frame clones appear in the TCRdb table, and some are missing; sequencing was by immunoSEQ multiplex PCR. The repertoire holds about 210,000 clones, with 82% as singletons. From germline, CDR1 is MNHEY and CDR2 SMNVEV (reference sequence). The V end was cut by 5 bases, the J end by 4 bases, with 17 bases between. The CDR3 is 15 amino acids. Input material: PBMCs. The receptor was derived from a man aged 40-49 years in good health and CMV-seropositive. The chain is built from TRBV27 and TRBJ1-2, with a tentative D call TRBD1 (5 bases). The CDR3 sequence is CASSQSSRQIYGYTF. CDR3 nucleotide sequence: TGTGCCAGCAGTCAATCCTCGCGACAGATCTATGGCTACACCTTC.